In this sample, the clone carrying this T cell receptor beta chain turned up a few times. Its antigen is currently unknown. The data belong to a study of T cell repertoires in cytomegalovirus infection. Across the whole study: It was recently identified HLA-C-restricted and well-studied HLA-B-restricted CMV epitopes that the study used. Both a matching HLA type and CMV infection were indicated by public TCR beta signatures.

Study-level results: Accumulated public TCR beta family frequency recognized individuals carrying CMV together with the relevant HLA. Clonotypes of TCR beta that were HLA-C-restricted and CMV-specific dominated the ex vivo response.

TCRdb fed the reads into MiXCR, producing one record per CDR3 protein. This sample has about 700,000 distinct CDR3 sequences; approximately 33% occur once, and the top ten carry 15% to 20%. V was pared by 6 bases and J by 7 bases, with 6 bases of the junction left unmatched. Germline V gives CDR1 MNHEY, CDR2 SVGEGT. This CDR3 has 13 residues. This rearrangement joins TRBV6-2 or TRBV6-3 to TRBJ2-3, with TRBD1 identical over 8 bases. The clonotype was recovered from a human donor in good health (CMV status not recorded). Some clones in this sample may be carry-over from other donors' samples. The sequencing used cultured PBMCs, collected from culture after CMV antigen stimulation. The CDR3 DNA reads TGTGCCAGCAGCCCAGGGACAGGCAATACGCAGTATTTT. Translation gives CASSPGTGNTQYF.